Only a few counts were recorded for the clone carrying this TCR beta chain. As yet, its antigen is unknown. TCRdb analysed the 5' RACE reads with MiXCR anew, one entry per CDR3 protein. This table has under 400,000 distinct CDR3 sequences, around 27% appearing once. The data were taken from a study of T-cell memory formation after mild COVID-19. In the study overall: Largely donor-specific sequence clusters came from two donors. General observations from the study: Whereas later expanders leaned CD4+, clones contracting day 15 to 85 showed a balanced CD4/CD8 makeup.

The CDR3 length is 17 residues. Germline CDR1 is MNHEY and CDR2 is SMNVEV (reference sequence). J lost 6 bases, V lost 5 bases, and 10 bases had no gene match. The sample consisted of PBMCs or a T cell subset sorted from them (not recorded which). This chain connects TRBV27 to TRBJ2-1; 13 bases are shared with TRBD2. This TCR was recovered from an adult woman who had mild COVID-19 (a few samples of this study predate the infection). Cell type and time point are not known. The CDR3 DNA follows: TGTGCCAGCAGTGTACTAGCGGGAGGGCCCCGGGGCAATGAGCAGTTCTTC. Its translation: CASSVLAGGPRGNEQFF.